This entry describes one T cell receptor beta chain. Profiled with immunoSEQ multiplex PCR; TCRdb holds only in-frame clones, not every one. The sample yields 95,000 to 100,000 clones, approximately 92% seen once. CDR3 length: 18 residues. With 5 bases removed from V and 0 bases from J, the gap between germline ends came to 17 bases. Germline CDR1 MDHEN, CDR2 SYDVKM. The data originate from a study of blood T cell repertoires in COVID-19. The TCR was taken from a man aged 50 to 60 with active COVID-19. The J gene is TRBJ1-6, the V gene TRBV28, with a possible D match to TRBD1 (5 bases). Sample: peripheral blood. The CDR3 sequence is CASSPSRGFGSYNSPLHF. The CDR3 DNA is TGTGCCAGCAGTCCTTCCCGGGGGTTCGGCTCCTATAATTCACCCCTCCACTTT. Combining the CDR3 with reference TRBV28 and TRBJ1-6 gives the whole variable domain DVKVTQSSRYLVKRTGEKVFLECVQDMDHENMFWYRQDPGLGLRLIYFSYDVKMKEKGDIPEGYSVSREKKERFSLILESASTNQTSMYLCASSPSRGFGSYNSPLHFGNGTRLTVT.